The next 13 T cell receptor beta chains were all read from a single sample in a study of identical twins. TCRdb reprocessed the 5' RACE reads via MiXCR and lists one record per CDR3 protein. This sample has roughly 720,000 distinct CDR3 sequences, with roughly 20% found just once. These data are also associated with another study on T cells expressing NK-cell markers.

The sequenced sample was PBMCs. These receptors all stem from a woman aged 18-35 years in good health.

The chain recombines TRBV6-6 with TRBJ2-1; maybe TRBD2 (5 bases). The CDR3 covers 13 residues. V lost 7 bases, J lost 6 bases, and 13 bases lay in between. Germline V gene data show CDR1 as MNHNY and CDR2 as SVGAGI (reference sequence). Here the CDR3 reads CASNPGRANEQFF. DNA for the CDR3: TGTGCCAGCAACCCGGGAAGGGCCAATGAGCAGTTCTTC.

This clonotype was picked up a small number of times. The chain uses TRBV6-5 and TRBJ2-5; no clear D gene. Trimming removed 0 bases at V and 4 bases at J, with 12 bases between. Germline V gene lookup returns CDR1 MNHEY and CDR2 SVGAGI. This CDR3 contains 15 residues. CDR3 bases: TGTGCCAGCAGTTACTCTCCCCAGTATCTAGAGACCCAGTACTTC. Its protein product is CASSYSPQYLETQYF.

Here the CDR3 DNA reads TGTGCCGGATTGGGGGGACAGGGGCAAGAGACCCAGTACTTC. Amino acids: CAGLGGQGQETQYF. The chain uses TRBV7-8 and TRBJ2-5, with 10 nucleotides matching TRBD1. V lost 11 bases, J lost 2 bases, and 8 bases stayed unmatched. Germline CDR1 and CDR2: SGHVS and FQNEAQ. The CDR3 covers 14 residues.

The gene calls are TRBV29-1 and TRBJ2-1; 7 nucleotides agree with TRBD1. The CDR3 is 12 amino acids. The J segment lost 6 bases and the V segment lost 7 bases, leaving 6 bases of the junction unmatched. Germline V gene data show CDR1 as SQVTM and CDR2 as ANQGSEA. CDR3 sequence (DNA): TGCAGCGGAGGGGACAGAGGCAATGAGCAGTTCTTC. Its protein product is CSGGDRGNEQFF.

There are a few counts of this clonotype. The gene calls are TRBV12-3 or TRBV12-4 and TRBJ2-2, with 9 bases identical to TRBD2. V gave up 2 bases and J gave up 7 bases; unmatched junction bases: 2. The CDR3 loop spans 14 amino acids. CDR3 amino acids: CASSLQAGGGELFF. The CDR3 DNA is TGTGCCAGCAGTTTACAAGCGGGAGGCGGGGAGCTGTTTTTT.

The chain combines TRBV19 with TRBJ2-1; D gene ambiguous. V lost 3 bases and J lost 6, with 9 bases in between. Germline CDR1 and CDR2: LNHDA and SQIVND (reference sequence). The CDR3 is 13 amino acids. CDR3 nucleotide sequence: TGTGCCAGTAGTATCGGCCAGTTCAATGAGCAGTTCTTC. It encodes CASSIGQFNEQFF.

The chain links TRBV5-1 to TRBJ2-1; TRBD2 matches 7 bases. The trim removed 9 bases at V and 2 bases at J, leaving 5 bases unmatched. There are 13 residues in the CDR3. Per germline, CDR1 SGHRS and CDR2 YFSETQ. CDR3 loop: CATSSGTYNEQFF. As DNA, the CDR3 is TGCGCCACCTCTAGCGGTACCTACAATGAGCAGTTCTTC.

The chain combines TRBV12-3 or TRBV12-4 with TRBJ2-1; TRBD2 is a possible D gene (6 bases). Trimming left V 4 bases short and J 0 bases short, with 13 bases between. The CDR3 is 16 residues long. This CDR3 is CASSSLRGSSYNEQFF. CDR3 DNA sequence: TGTGCCAGCAGTTCCTTACGGGGGAGCTCCTACAATGAGCAGTTCTTC.

In its sample, this clonotype was seen many times. CDR3 residues: CATSDAYNEQFF. The CDR3 DNA reads as TGTGCCACCAGTGATGCCTACAATGAGCAGTTCTTC. This chain uses TRBV24-1 with TRBJ2-1; D is uncertain. V lost 3 bases and J lost 2, with 1 base in between. The germline V gene has CDR1 KGHDR and CDR2 SFDVKD. The CDR3 runs 12 residues.

The chain is built from TRBV7-2 and TRBJ2-1, with D uncertain. Trimming removed 6 bases from V and 2 bases from J, with 11 bases in between. The CDR3 sequence is 14 residues long. In germline, CDR1 is SGHTA, CDR2 FQGNSA. Here the CDR3 reads CASRLRWTYNEQFF. CDR3 nucleotides: TGTGCCAGCAGATTGAGGTGGACCTACAATGAGCAGTTCTTC.

This clonotype was observed a handful of times. The chain joins TRBV5-1 to TRBJ2-7, with D possibly matching TRBD2 (7 bases). The CDR3 loop spans 15 amino acids. Between the trimmed V and J ends, which lost 4 bases and 5 bases, there was a span of 19 bases. Looked up from germline, CDR1 is SGHRS and CDR2 is YFSETQ. For the CDR3, the DNA is TGCGCCAGCAGCGGGGGGGCAGGTGTCGGGAACGAGCAGTACTTC. Its protein product is CASSGGAGVGNEQYF.

This clonotype was recorded at least ten times. CDR3 DNA sequence: TGTGCCAGCAGCTTGGGGGGTATTGAGCAGTTCTTC. Translation gives CASSLGGIEQFF. The V gene is TRBV5-6, the J gene TRBJ2-1; D gene uncertain. Germline lookup yields CDR1 SGHDT and CDR2 YYEEEE. The CDR3 is 12 amino acids. V dropped 0 bases and J dropped 9 bases, with 7 bases sitting between them. The full variable domain, its missing parts supplied by reference TRBV5-6 and TRBJ2-1, is DAGVTQSPTHLIKTRGQQVTLRCSPKSGHDTVSWYQQALGQGPQFIFQYYEEEERQRGNFPDRFSGHQFPNYSSELNVNALLLGDSALYLCASSLGGIEQFFGPGTRLTVL.

In this sample, this clonotype turned up a few times. CDR3 nucleotides: TGTGCCAGCAGTAACCAGGGTCGGACTGAAGCTTTCTTT. Its protein product is CASSNQGRTEAFF. The chain carries TRBV6-4 and TRBJ1-1; possible D gene TRBD1, 5 bases. There are 13 residues in the CDR3. V lost 5 bases and J lost 5, with 12 bases in between. Looked up from germline, CDR1 is MRHNA and CDR2 is SNTAGT.